The T cell receptor beta chain under discussion was sequenced for a study of beta chain features in type 1 diabetes. Study overall: Patients shared similar age, gender and cell yields with healthy donors. Researchers looked at some 110 million sorted cells across all samples.

CD4+ cells of the naive, central memory, regulatory and stem cell-like memory types were sorted via CD45RO/CCR7/CD25/CD127/CD95/CD27. Of the isolated RNA, all was reverse transcribed, and so the sequenced material was expressed TCRB transcripts. TCRdb's copy holds only in-frame clones and misses some; the assay was immunoSEQ multiplex PCR. The sample yields around 340,000 clones, 9.3% seen once. In regard to this clone: Its specificity is not known.

Study-level findings and limits: Cells that show high TCR expression could be over-represented by cDNA sequencing. Shorter TCRB CDR3s, moderately but significantly so, marked every one of the four CD4+ subsets in Type 1 diabetes patients.

The sequencing input was central memory CD4+ T cells from blood. The origin of this receptor is a man aged 30-40 years with type 1 diabetes.

This CDR3 reads CASSLHYEQYF. In DNA form, the CDR3 reads TGTGCCAGCAGCTTACACTACGAGCAGTACTTC. The genes are TRBV7-2 and TRBJ2-7; no definite D call. Between the trimmed V and J ends, which lost 2 bases and 3 bases, there was a span of 2 bases. Germline values: CDR1 SGHTA, CDR2 FQGNSA. CDR3 length equals 11 residues.